Reported below is one T cell receptor (beta chain). This entry belongs to a study of T cell changes during pregnancy in multiple sclerosis. The CDR3 spans 15 residues. V dropped 5 bases and J dropped 7; count of bases not matched to a gene: 8. CDR1 and CDR2 (germline): LNHDA, SQIVND (reference sequence). TCRdb keeps only in-frame clones here, not all; method: immunoSEQ multiplex PCR. Among 90,000 or so clones, 92% were seen once, and the ten largest hold 1.5%. V and J are TRBV19 and TRBJ2-4; 10 bases are a match to TRBD2. The receptor comes from a female donor with multiple sclerosis, enrolled in a pregnancy study. This specimen consisted of peripheral blood, obtained in the first trimester of pregnancy. CDR3 DNA sequence: TGTGCCAGTAGTGCTCCTAGCGGGAGCTGGAACATTCAGTACTTC. This codes for CASSAPSGSWNIQYF.